This T cell receptor (beta chain) was profiled in a study of blood T cell repertoires in COVID-19. CDR3 size: 15 residues. CDR1 and CDR2 from the germline V gene are LGHNA and YSLEER. Trimming cost V 0 bases and J 0 bases, with 8 bases left between them. Sequencing was performed with immunoSEQ multiplex PCR; in TCRdb, only in-frame clones are kept and a portion is missing. Of around 150,000 clones listed, 87% were seen once; the top ten hold about 4.2%. Remarks on this clone: Other DNA sequences from this sample encode an identical CDR3 as well.

The rearrangement joins TRBV4-3 to TRBJ1-1, with D uncertain. This sequence was found in a woman aged 60-75 years with active or convalescent COVID-19. Material for sequencing was peripheral blood. CDR3 region: CASSQDRVMNTEAFF. The CDR3 DNA sequence: TGCGCCAGCAGCCAAGATCGGGTAATGAACACTGAAGCTTTCTTT.